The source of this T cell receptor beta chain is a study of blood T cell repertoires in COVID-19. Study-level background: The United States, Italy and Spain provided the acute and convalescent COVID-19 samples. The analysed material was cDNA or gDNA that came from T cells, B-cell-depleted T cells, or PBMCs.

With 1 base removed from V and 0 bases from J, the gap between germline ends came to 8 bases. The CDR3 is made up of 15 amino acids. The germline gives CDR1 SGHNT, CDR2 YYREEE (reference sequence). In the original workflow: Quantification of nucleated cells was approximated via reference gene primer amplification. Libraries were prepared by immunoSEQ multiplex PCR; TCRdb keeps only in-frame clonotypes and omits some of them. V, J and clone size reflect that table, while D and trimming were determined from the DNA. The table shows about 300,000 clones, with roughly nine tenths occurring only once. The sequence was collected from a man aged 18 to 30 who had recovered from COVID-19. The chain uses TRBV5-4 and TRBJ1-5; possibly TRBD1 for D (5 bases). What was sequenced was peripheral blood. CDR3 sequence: CASSLWGDSNQPQHF. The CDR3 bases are TGTGCCAGCAGCTTGTGGGGGGATAGCAATCAGCCCCAGCATTTT.